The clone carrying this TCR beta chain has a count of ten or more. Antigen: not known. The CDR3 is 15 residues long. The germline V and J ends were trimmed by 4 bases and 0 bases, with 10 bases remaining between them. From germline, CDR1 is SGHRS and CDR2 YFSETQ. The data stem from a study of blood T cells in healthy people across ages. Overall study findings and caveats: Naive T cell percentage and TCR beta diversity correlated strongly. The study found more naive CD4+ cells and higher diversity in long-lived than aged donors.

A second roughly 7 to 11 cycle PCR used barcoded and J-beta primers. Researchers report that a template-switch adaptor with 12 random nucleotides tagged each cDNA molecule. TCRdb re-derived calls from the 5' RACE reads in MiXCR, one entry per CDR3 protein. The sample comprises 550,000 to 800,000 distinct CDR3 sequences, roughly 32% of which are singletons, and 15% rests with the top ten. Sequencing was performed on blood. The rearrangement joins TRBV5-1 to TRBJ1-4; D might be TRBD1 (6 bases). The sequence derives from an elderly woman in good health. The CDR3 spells CASSTPGATNEKLFF. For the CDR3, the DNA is TGCGCCAGCAGCACACCAGGGGCAACTAATGAAAAACTGTTTTTT.